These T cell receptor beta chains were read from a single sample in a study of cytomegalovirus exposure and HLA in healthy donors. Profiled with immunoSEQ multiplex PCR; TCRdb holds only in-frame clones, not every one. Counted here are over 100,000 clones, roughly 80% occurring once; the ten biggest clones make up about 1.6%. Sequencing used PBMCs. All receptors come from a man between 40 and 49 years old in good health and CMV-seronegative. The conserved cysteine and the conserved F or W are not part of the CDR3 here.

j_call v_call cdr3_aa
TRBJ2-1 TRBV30 ACANGRYNEQF
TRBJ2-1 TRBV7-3 ASSLAGGDNEQF
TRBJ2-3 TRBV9 ASSVVPSTDTQY
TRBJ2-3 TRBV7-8 ASSLGGPDTQY
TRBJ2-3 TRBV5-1 ASSVGAGFSTDTQY
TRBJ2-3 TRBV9 ASSAWSGASTDTQY
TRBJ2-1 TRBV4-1 ASSHLASSYNEQF
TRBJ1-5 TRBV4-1 ASSQDGYGGPQH
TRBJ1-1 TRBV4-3 ASSLRRGQNTGTEAF
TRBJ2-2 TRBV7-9 ASSLRLAENTGELF
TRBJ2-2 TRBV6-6 ASTRNGYDAGELF
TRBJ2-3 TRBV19 ASSIDGKGLDTQY
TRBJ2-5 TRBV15 ATSTPGRSGGTQGETQY
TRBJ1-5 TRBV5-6 ASSSRDRGAPDQPQH
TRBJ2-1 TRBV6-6 ASSSFMTSGYDEQF
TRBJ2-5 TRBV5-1 ASSLVAGAETQY
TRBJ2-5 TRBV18 ASSLLSTGTGETQY
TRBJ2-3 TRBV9 ASSPRLAGAADTQY
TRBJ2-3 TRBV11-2 ASSSTGTDTQY
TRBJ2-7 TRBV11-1 ASSSGGTGLYEQY
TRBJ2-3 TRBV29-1 SVEIPQRGVTDTQY
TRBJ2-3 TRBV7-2 ASSLGTYTDTQY
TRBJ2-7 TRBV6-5 ASSPAGVSSYEQY
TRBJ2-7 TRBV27 ASSLRQGGEQY
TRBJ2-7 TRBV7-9 SSSLSSGGLSYEQY
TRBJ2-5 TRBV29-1 STEETQY
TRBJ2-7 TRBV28 ASSFSTGHHEQY
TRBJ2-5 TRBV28 ASSLFSRGGRETQY
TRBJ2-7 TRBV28 ASSPRGHEQY
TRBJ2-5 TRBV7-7 ASSSGTGEETQY
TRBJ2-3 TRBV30 AWARTSGTTDTQY
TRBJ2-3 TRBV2 ASISGGVSDTQY
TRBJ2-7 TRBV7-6 ASSRGQPYEQY
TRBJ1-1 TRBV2 ASSEVSNTEAF
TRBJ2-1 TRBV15 ATSRGLGEQF
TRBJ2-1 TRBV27 ASSLAGGPYNEQF
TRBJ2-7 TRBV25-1 ASRDRISYEQY
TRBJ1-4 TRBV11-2 ASTRRQGLSEKLF
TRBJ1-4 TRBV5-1 ASSLVGDNEKLF
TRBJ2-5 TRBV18 ASSQIQGGVQETQY
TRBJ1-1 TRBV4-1 ASSQHALRLGGAF
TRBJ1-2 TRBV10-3 AISDGDRENYGYT
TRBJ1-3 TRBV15 ATSSRQGAGNTIY
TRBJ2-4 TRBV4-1 ASSQEVLPGQGQGNIQY